This passage covers 30 T cell receptor beta chains from one sample sequenced in a study of OX40 agonist ivuxolimab in advanced cancers. The table came from immunoSEQ multiplex PCR; TCRdb's copy has only in-frame clones and leaves some out. The data show about 46,000 clones, with around 84% seen just once and around 11% held by the top ten. The material sequenced was CD4+ or CD8+ T cells sorted from blood, taken in a trial of the OX40 agonist ivuxolimab. The receptor source for this set is an adult with an advanced solid tumor such as melanoma, head and neck, liver or kidney cancer.

The chain recombines TRBV7-9 with TRBJ1-2; 8 bases match TRBD1. The germline CDR1 and CDR2 sequences are SEHNR and FQNEAQ (reference sequence). The CDR3 spans 13 residues. Unmatched junction bases numbered 6, after V lost 4 bases and J lost 8 bases. The CDR3 loop is CASSSTGDLGYTF. CDR3 nucleotide sequence: TGTGCCAGCAGCTCGACAGGGGACCTCGGCTACACCTTC.

The V call is TRBV7-3, the J call TRBJ2-7; 9 bases align to TRBD1. The CDR3 covers 14 residues. The J segment lost 4 bases and the V segment lost 2 bases, leaving 3 bases of the junction unmatched. Germline CDR1 reads SGHTA; CDR2 reads FQGTGA. DNA for the CDR3: TGTGCCAGCAGCTTAGGGACAGGGTCTTACGAGCAGTACTTC. This sequence encodes CASSLGTGSYEQYF.

This chain connects TRBV29-1 to TRBJ1-4; D unclear. The CDR3 covers 13 residues. CDR1 SQVTM and CDR2 ANQGSEA come from the germline V gene. V shed 6 bases and J shed 8 bases, with 16 bases lying between them. The CDR3 sequence is CSVVGDGREKLFF. For the CDR3, the DNA is TGCAGCGTGGTTGGCGACGGTCGAGAAAAACTGTTTTTT. Full variable domain (missing parts from reference TRBV29-1 and TRBJ1-4): SAVISQKPSRDICQRGTSLTIQCQVDSQVTMMFWYRQQPGQSLTLIATANQGSEATYESGFVIDKFPISRPNLTFSTLTVSNMSPEDSSIYLCSVVGDGREKLFFGSGTQLSVL.

CDR3 protein: CAWMGLPGETQYF. Here the CDR3 DNA reads TGTGCCTGGATGGGGCTGCCAGGGGAGACCCAGTACTTC. V gene TRBV30 combines with J gene TRBJ2-5, with D possibly TRBD1 on 5 matching bases. Germline CDR1 is GTSNPN and CDR2 is SVGIG (reference sequence). This CDR3 region has 13 residues. The V and J ends lost 4 bases and 5 bases respectively, with 14 bases between them.

The rearrangement joins TRBV5-3 to TRBJ1-2, with D perhaps matching TRBD1 (5 bases). TRBV5-3 is sorted into the ORF group, with uncertain function. The ends were cut back, 1 base at V and 4 bases at J, with 23 bases in the middle. There are 18 residues in the CDR3. The CDR3 here is CARSLCDDRPVKPYGYTF. CDR3 coding DNA: TGTGCCAGAAGCTTGTGCGATGACAGACCCGTAAAGCCCTATGGCTACACCTTC.

The chain is built from TRBV7-2 and TRBJ2-3; 10 bases align to TRBD2. The CDR3 is 17 residues long. Looked up from germline, CDR1 is SGHTA and CDR2 is FQGNSA. The junction had 8 bases not matched to a gene; V was cut back by 3 bases and J by 2 bases. DNA for the CDR3: TGTGCCAGCAGCTTCCCCTTAGCGGGAGGCCCCACAGATACGCAGTATTTT. It is translated as CASSFPLAGGPTDTQYF.

J is TRBJ2-1 and V is TRBV27, with a possible D match to TRBD2 (6 bases). Germline V gene sequence: CDR1 MNHEY, CDR2 SMNVEV (reference sequence). CDR3 length: 13 residues. Trimming shortened V by 5 bases and J by 14 bases, and 19 bases separated the two germline ends. The CDR3 DNA reads as TGTGCCAGCAGTCCCACTCGGGCCCGGGGGAAGTTCTTC. Translation gives CASSPTRARGKFF.

The chain couples TRBV9 to TRBJ1-1, with D perhaps TRBD1 (6 bases). Germline V gene data show CDR1 as SGDLS and CDR2 as YYNGEE. The CDR3 has 15 amino acids. The V end was cut by 4 bases, the J end by 4 bases, with 17 bases between. The CDR3 reads CASSLGGPGATEAFF. The CDR3 region has the DNA TGTGCCAGCAGCCTAGGCGGGCCGGGGGCCACTGAAGCTTTCTTT.

V and J are TRBV30 and TRBJ1-4, with a possible D match to TRBD1 (5 bases). This CDR3 comprises 16 residues. CDR1 is GTSNPN and CDR2 is SVGIG in the germline V gene (reference sequence). Trimming took 3 bases from V and 0 from J, leaving 14 bases between them. CDR3 nucleotides: TGTGCCTGGAGCGGGACCTTGCCAGCAACTAATGAAAAACTGTTTTTT. This gives the protein CAWSGTLPATNEKLFF.

The gene calls are TRBV7-3 and TRBJ2-7, with D tentatively TRBD1 (6 bases). The CDR3 contains 16 residues. The germline gives CDR1 SGHTA, CDR2 FQGTGA. The V and J ends lost 3 bases and 0 bases respectively, with 15 bases between them. In nucleotides, the CDR3 is TGTGCCAGCAGCTTCATCCGGGACACCTTCTCCTACGAGCAGTACTTC. This encodes CASSFIRDTFSYEQYF.

The chain uses TRBV6-1 and TRBJ2-2; weak D call: TRBD1 (6 bases). This CDR3 is built from 14 residues. V lost 6 bases and J lost 1, with 9 bases in between. Germline-derived CDR1 and CDR2 are MNHNS and SASEGT. Here the CDR3 reads CASRGTLNTGELFF. In DNA, the CDR3 is TGTGCCAGCAGGGGGACACTGAACACCGGGGAGCTGTTTTTT.

The chain carries TRBV7-6 and TRBJ2-1; D perhaps matches TRBD2 (5 bases). This CDR3 comprises 15 residues. The germline CDR1 and CDR2 sequences are SGHVS and FNYEAQ. V was shortened by 1 base and J by 2 bases, with 9 bases between the two germline ends. DNA of the CDR3: TGTGCCAGCAGCTTAGTTCTAGCCGCCTACAATGAGCAGTTCTTC. This sequence encodes CASSLVLAAYNEQFF.

The chain recombines TRBV4-1 with TRBJ1-6; D unresolved. V lost 2 bases and J lost 7, with 18 bases in between. Germline V gives CDR1 MGHRA, CDR2 YSYEKL. CDR3 length: 17 residues. DNA for the CDR3: TGCGCCAGCAGCCAAAAGGGTGTATTGGGCTTCAATTCACCCCTCCACTTT. Protein sequence: CASSQKGVLGFNSPLHF.

This clone was seen a few times. CDR3 sequence (DNA): TGTGCCAGCAGCCCGACTAGCGGGAGAGCGAACACCGGGGAGCTGTTTTTT. Amino acid sequence: CASSPTSGRANTGELFF. This chain connects TRBV9 to TRBJ2-2; 12 bases match TRBD2. Per the germline V gene, CDR1 is SGDLS and CDR2 is YYNGEE. The CDR3 consists of 17 residues. J lost 0 bases, V lost 4 bases, and 4 bases had no gene match.

The chain carries TRBV27 and TRBJ2-2; D is ambiguous. The CDR3 totals 15 residues. V lost 6 bases to trimming and J lost 6 bases, with 17 bases between them. Germline V gives CDR1 MNHEY, CDR2 SMNVEV (reference sequence). The CDR3 loop is CASSPRVPRAGELFF. The CDR3 DNA is TGTGCCAGCAGCCCGCGTGTGCCTAGGGCCGGGGAGCTGTTTTTT.

The V call is TRBV7-9, the J call TRBJ1-1, with unresolved D. V gave up 8 bases and J gave up 0 bases, with 16 bases separating them. The CDR3 runs 15 residues. Germline V CDR1 and CDR2: SEHNR, FQNEAQ (reference sequence). For the CDR3, the DNA is TGTGCCAGCTCTACGCGGGTGGGATTGAACACTGAAGCTTTCTTT. It specifies CASSTRVGLNTEAFF.

The J gene is TRBJ1-4, the V gene TRBV11-2; 8 bases are a match to TRBD1. The CDR3 is 14 amino acids. The germline V gene encodes CDR1 SGHAT and CDR2 FQNNGV. Unmatched junction bases numbered 4, after V lost 6 bases and J lost 4 bases. For the CDR3, the DNA is TGTGCCAGCAGGGCGGGACAGGATAATGAAAAACTGTTTTTT. Encoded protein: CASRAGQDNEKLFF.

This clone was seen more than once but under ten times. The genes are TRBV7-9 and TRBJ2-2; no clear D gene. This CDR3 is 10 amino acids long. Germline V lookup: CDR1 SEHNR, CDR2 FQNEAQ (reference sequence). Trimming took off 5 bases at V and 5 bases at J, with 0 bases between the two ends. CDR3 residues: CASSTGELFF. In DNA, the CDR3 is TGTGCCAGCAGCACCGGGGAGCTGTTTTTT.

The chain employs TRBV30 and TRBJ1-2, with 7 bases matching TRBD1. Germline trimming cut 3 bases from V and 1 base from J; bases unmatched to any gene: 5. Germline V lookup: CDR1 GTSNPN, CDR2 SVGIG (reference sequence). The CDR3 runs to 14 residues. The CDR3 is CAWRTRDSNYGYTF. The CDR3 DNA sequence: TGTGCCTGGAGGACCCGGGACAGTAACTATGGCTACACCTTC. The variable domain in full, completed from reference TRBV30 and TRBJ1-2, reads SQTIHQWPATLVQPVGSPLSLECTVEGTSNPNLYWYRQAAGRGLQLLFYSVGIGQISSEVPQNLSASRPQDRQFILSSKKLLLSDSGFYLCAWRTRDSNYGYTFGSGTRLTVV.

This clone has just a few counts. V is TRBV27 and J is TRBJ2-1; TRBD2 matches at 8 bases. The V gene end was trimmed by 3 bases and the J gene end by 6 bases; junction bases not matched to a gene: 7. Germline loops: CDR1 MNHEY, CDR2 SMNVEV (reference sequence). The CDR3 covers 15 residues. CDR3 residues: CASSLRLAGPNEQFF. In DNA, the CDR3 is TGTGCCAGCAGTTTGCGGCTAGCGGGCCCCAATGAGCAGTTCTTC.

V usage is TRBV27 and J usage is TRBJ1-2; perhaps TRBD1 as D (5 bases). Germline lookup yields CDR1 MNHEY and CDR2 SMNVEV (reference sequence). This CDR3 is 13 amino acids long. V was trimmed by 8 bases and J by 1 base, leaving 11 bases between them. Written as DNA, the CDR3 is TGTGCCAGCCGGACCAGGGATAACTATGGCTACACCTTC. Its protein is CASRTRDNYGYTF.

The rearrangement links TRBV10-2 to TRBJ2-7; D remains unclear. The germline V gene has CDR1 WSHSY and CDR2 SAAADI. The CDR3 length is 11 residues. With 8 bases removed from V and 0 bases from J, the gap between germline ends came to 5 bases. The chain's CDR3 is CASESSYEQYF. In nucleotides, the CDR3 is TGCGCCAGCGAGAGCTCCTACGAGCAGTACTTC.

This chain uses TRBV2 with TRBJ1-2; TRBD1 is a possible D gene (6 bases). Germline CDR1 SNHLY, CDR2 FYNNEI. V shed 6 bases and J shed 4 bases, with 12 bases lying between them. The CDR3 loop spans 13 amino acids. The CDR3, as DNA: TGTGCCAGCAGATGGACAGATCTCTATGGCTACACCTTC. Its translation is CASRWTDLYGYTF.

This chain connects TRBV27 to TRBJ2-7; perhaps TRBD1 as D (6 bases). Germline CDR1 reads MNHEY; CDR2 reads SMNVEV (reference sequence). V dropped 5 bases and J dropped 2 bases, with 13 bases sitting between them. CDR3 length equals 14 residues. CDR3 DNA sequence: TGTGCCAGCAGTCAGGGGACGGTGGCCTACGAGCAGTACTTC. As protein: CASSQGTVAYEQYF.

V and J are TRBV5-1 and TRBJ1-5; weak D call: TRBD1 (5 bases). The germline CDR1 and CDR2 sequences are SGHRS and YFSETQ. The V gene lost 5 bases and the J gene lost 4 bases, with 16 bases spanning the gap. The CDR3 spans 15 residues. DNA for the CDR3: TGCGCCAGCAGAGAAGACAGCCTTGCAAATCAGCCCCAGCATTTT. Its protein is CASREDSLANQPQHF. Full variable domain (outside the CDR3, taken from reference TRBV5-1 and TRBJ1-5): KAGVTQTPRYLIKTRGQQVTLSCSPISGHRSVSWYQQTPGQGLQFLFEYFSETQRNKGNFPGRFSGRQFSNSRSEMNVSTLELGDSALYLCASREDSLANQPQHFGDGTRLSIL.

The V gene is TRBV5-8, the J gene TRBJ1-1, with D unresolved. CDR1 and CDR2 (germline): SGHTS, YDEGEE. The CDR3 sequence is 11 residues long. V lost 3 bases and J lost 12, with 12 bases in between. The CDR3 protein is CASSSDSGTFF. CDR3 DNA sequence: TGTGCCAGCAGCTCAGATTCCGGGACTTTCTTT.

The V gene is TRBV4-1, the J gene TRBJ2-1; 11 nucleotides match TRBD2. CDR3 length equals 16 residues. CDR1 MGHRA and CDR2 YSYEKL come from the germline V gene. The V segment lost 2 bases and the J segment 8 bases; nucleotides outside the gene matches: 8. The CDR3 region has the DNA TGCGCCAGCAGCCAAAATAGCGGGGGGGCTACGGATGAGCAGTTCTTC. The encoded protein is CASSQNSGGATDEQFF.

This clone appeared a single time. This CDR3 is CAISPTGGLYEQYF. CDR3 DNA: TGTGCCATCAGTCCGACAGGGGGCTTATACGAGCAGTACTTC. The rearrangement links TRBV10-3 to TRBJ2-7; TRBD1 aligns across 10 bases. This CDR3 region has 14 residues. With 5 bases clipped from V and 4 bases from J, the junction kept 5 bases outside the gene matches. The V gene's germline CDR1 is ENHRY and CDR2 SYGVKD.

The rearrangement links TRBV15 to TRBJ1-1; D not certain. The V end was cut by 0 bases, the J end by 6 bases, with 11 bases between. This CDR3 spans 14 amino acids. In germline, CDR1 is LNHNV, CDR2 YYDKDF (reference sequence). DNA for the CDR3: TGTGCCACCAGCAGAGAAGGATTCGCCGCTGAAGCTTTCTTT. This translates into CATSREGFAAEAFF.

V usage is TRBV7-9 and J usage is TRBJ2-1, with D possibly TRBD2 on 5 matching bases. This CDR3 has 14 amino acids. The V gene lost 3 bases and the J gene lost 7 bases, with 13 bases spanning the gap. Germline lookup yields CDR1 SEHNR and CDR2 FQNEAQ (reference sequence). CDR3 protein: CASSLSGGANEQFF. CDR3 sequence (DNA): TGTGCCAGCAGCTTGAGCGGAGGCGCTAATGAGCAGTTCTTC. The full variable domain, rest sourced from reference TRBV7-9 and TRBJ2-1, is DTGVSQNPRHKITKRGQNVTFRCDPISEHNRLYWYRQTLGQGPEFLTYFQNEAQLEKSRLLSDRFSAERPKGSFSTLEIQRTEQGDSAMYLCASSLSGGANEQFFGPGTRLTVL.